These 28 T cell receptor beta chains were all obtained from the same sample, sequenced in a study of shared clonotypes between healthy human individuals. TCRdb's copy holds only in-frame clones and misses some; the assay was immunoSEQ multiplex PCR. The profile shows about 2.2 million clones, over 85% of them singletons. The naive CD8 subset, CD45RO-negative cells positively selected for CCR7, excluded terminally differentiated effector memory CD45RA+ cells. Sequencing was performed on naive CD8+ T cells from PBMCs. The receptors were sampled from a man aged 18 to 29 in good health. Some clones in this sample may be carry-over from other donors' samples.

The CDR3 bases are TGTGCCAGCAGTGATCAGCGGAGTTACACCGGGGAGCTGTTTTTT. Translated, it gives CASSDQRSYTGELFF. This chain uses TRBV2 with TRBJ2-2; D is perhaps TRBD2 (5 bases). Trimming left V 3 bases short and J 3 bases short, with 11 bases between. CDR3 length equals 15 residues. Per the germline V gene, CDR1 is SNHLY and CDR2 is FYNNEI. The full variable domain, its missing parts supplied by reference TRBV2 and TRBJ2-2, is EPEVTQTPSHQVTQMGQEVILRCVPISNHLYFYWYRQILGQKVEFLVSFYNNEISEKSEIFDDQFSVERPDGSNFTLKIRSTKLEDSAMYFCASSDQRSYTGELFFGEGSRLTVL.

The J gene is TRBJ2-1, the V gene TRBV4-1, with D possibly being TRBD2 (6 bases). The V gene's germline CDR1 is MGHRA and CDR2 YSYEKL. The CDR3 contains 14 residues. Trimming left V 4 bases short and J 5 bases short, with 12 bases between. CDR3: CASSPRLDDNEQFF. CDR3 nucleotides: TGCGCCAGCAGCCCACGACTAGACGACAATGAGCAGTTCTTC.

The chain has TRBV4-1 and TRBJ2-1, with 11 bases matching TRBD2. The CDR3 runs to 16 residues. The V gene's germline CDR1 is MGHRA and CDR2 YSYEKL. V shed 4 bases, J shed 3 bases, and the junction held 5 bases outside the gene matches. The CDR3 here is CASSPGLADHYNEQFF. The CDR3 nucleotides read TGCGCCAGCAGCCCGGGACTAGCGGATCACTACAATGAGCAGTTCTTC.

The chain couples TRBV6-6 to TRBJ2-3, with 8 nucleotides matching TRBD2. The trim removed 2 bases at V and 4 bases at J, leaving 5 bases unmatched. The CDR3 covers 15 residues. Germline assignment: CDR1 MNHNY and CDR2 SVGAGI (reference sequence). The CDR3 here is CASSYPGLAADTQYF. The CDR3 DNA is TGTGCCAGCAGTTACCCCGGACTAGCCGCAGATACGCAGTATTTT.

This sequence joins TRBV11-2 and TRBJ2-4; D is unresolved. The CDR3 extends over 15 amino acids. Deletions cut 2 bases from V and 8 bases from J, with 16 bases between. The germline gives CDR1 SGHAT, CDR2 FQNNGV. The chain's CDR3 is CASSLSPSGGYIQYF. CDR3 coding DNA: TGTGCCAGCAGCTTAAGCCCCTCGGGCGGATACATTCAGTACTTC.

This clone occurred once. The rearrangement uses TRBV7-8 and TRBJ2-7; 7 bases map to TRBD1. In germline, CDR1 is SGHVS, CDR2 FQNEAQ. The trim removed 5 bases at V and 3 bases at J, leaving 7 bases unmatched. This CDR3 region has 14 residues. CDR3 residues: CASSGPGQHYEQYF. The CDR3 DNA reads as TGTGCCAGCAGCGGACCGGGACAGCACTACGAGCAGTACTTC.

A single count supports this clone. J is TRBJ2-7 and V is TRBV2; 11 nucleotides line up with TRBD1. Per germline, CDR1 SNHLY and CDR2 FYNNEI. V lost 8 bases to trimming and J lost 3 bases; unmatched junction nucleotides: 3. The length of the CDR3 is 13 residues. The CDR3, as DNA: TGTGCCAGCCTGGGACAGGGGGACTACGAGCAGTACTTC. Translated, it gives CASLGQGDYEQYF.

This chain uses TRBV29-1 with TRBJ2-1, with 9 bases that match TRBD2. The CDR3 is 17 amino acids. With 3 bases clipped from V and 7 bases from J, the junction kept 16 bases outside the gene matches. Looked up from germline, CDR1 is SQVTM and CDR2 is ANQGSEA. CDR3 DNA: TGCAGCGTTGATAAGGGCCGAGGGGCGCGGGAGGGGAATGAGCAGTTCTTC. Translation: CSVDKGRGAREGNEQFF.

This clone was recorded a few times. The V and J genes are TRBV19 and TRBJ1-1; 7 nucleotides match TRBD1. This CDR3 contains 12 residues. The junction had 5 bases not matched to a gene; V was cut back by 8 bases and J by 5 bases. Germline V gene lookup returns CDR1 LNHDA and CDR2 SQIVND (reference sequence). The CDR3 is CASAPGGTEAFF. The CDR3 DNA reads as TGTGCCAGTGCCCCAGGGGGAACTGAAGCTTTCTTT.

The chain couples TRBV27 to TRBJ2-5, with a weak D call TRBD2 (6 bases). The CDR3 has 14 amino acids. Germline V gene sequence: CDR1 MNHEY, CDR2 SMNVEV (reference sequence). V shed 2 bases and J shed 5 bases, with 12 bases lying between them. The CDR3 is CASSLLSSAETQYF. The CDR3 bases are TGTGCCAGCAGTTTACTGTCTAGCGCGGAGACCCAGTACTTC.

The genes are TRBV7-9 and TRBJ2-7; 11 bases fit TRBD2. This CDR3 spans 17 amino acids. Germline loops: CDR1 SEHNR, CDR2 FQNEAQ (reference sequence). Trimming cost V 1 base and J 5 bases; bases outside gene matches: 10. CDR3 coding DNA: TGTGCCAGCAGCTTAGGACTAGCGGGGCCTTTGTCTCACGAGCAGTACTTC. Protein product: CASSLGLAGPLSHEQYF.

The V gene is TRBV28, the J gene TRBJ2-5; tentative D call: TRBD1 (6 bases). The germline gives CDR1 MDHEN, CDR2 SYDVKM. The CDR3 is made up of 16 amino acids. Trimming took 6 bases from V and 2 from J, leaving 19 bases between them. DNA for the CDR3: TGTGCCAGCAGCCCAAAGACAGGTTGGGGACAAGAGACCCAGTACTTC. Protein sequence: CASSPKTGWGQETQYF.

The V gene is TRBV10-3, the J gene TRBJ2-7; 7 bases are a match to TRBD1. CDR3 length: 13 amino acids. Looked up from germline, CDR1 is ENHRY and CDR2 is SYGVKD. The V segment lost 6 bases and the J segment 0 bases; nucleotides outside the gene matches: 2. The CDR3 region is CAIRTGPSYEQYF. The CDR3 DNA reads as TGTGCCATCAGGACAGGGCCCTCCTACGAGCAGTACTTC.

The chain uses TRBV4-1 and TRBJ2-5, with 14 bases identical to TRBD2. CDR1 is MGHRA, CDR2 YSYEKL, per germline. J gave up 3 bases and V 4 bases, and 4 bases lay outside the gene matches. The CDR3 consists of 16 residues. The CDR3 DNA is TGCGCCAGCAGCCCCTCGACTAGCGGGAGGGAAGAGACCCAGTACTTC. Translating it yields CASSPSTSGREETQYF.

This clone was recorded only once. The CDR3 loop reads CASSPQAGQGEAFF. CDR3 bases: TGTGCCAGCAGCCCCCAGGCCGGGCAGGGTGAAGCTTTCTTT. This chain connects TRBV6-5 to TRBJ1-1; D is possibly TRBD1 (5 bases). Per the germline V gene, CDR1 is MNHEY and CDR2 is SVGAGI. This CDR3 comprises 14 residues. The germline V and J ends were trimmed by 6 bases and 7 bases, with 18 bases remaining between them.

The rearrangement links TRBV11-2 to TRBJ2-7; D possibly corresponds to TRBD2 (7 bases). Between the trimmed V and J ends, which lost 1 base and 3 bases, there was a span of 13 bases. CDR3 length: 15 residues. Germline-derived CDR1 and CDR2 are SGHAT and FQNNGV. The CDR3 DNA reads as TGTGCCAGCAGCTTAGGGGCGGGGGCCGGCTACGAGCAGTACTTC. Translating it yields CASSLGAGAGYEQYF. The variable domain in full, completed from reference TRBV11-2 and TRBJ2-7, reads EAGVAQSPRYKIIEKRQSVAFWCNPISGHATLYWYQQILGQGPKLLIQFQNNGVVDDSQLPKDRFSAERLKGVDSTLKIQPAKLEDSAVYLCASSLGAGAGYEQYFGPGTRLTVT.

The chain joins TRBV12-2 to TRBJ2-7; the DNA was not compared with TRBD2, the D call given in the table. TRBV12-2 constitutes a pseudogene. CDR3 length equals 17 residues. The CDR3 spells CASRPGTSGRACREQYF. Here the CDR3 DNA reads TGTGCAAGTCGCCCCGGGACTAGCGGGAGGGCCTGCCGCGAGCAGTACTTC.

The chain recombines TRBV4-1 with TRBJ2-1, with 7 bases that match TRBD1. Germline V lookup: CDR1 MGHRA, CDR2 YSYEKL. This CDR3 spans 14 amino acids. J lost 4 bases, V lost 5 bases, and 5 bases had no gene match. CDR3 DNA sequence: TGCGCCAGCAGCGTACGACAGGGATACAATGAGCAGTTCTTC. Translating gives CASSVRQGYNEQFF.

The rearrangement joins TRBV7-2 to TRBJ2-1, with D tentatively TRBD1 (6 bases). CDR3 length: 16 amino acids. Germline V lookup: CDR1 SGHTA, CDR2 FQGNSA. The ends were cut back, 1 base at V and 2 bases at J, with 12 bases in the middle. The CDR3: CASSLEPRTAYNEQFF. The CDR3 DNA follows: TGTGCCAGCAGCTTAGAGCCTCGGACAGCCTACAATGAGCAGTTCTTC.

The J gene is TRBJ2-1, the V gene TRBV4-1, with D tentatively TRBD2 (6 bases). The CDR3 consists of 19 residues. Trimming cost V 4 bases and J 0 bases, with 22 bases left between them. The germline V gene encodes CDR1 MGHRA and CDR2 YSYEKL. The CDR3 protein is CASSPYKIADISSYNEQFF. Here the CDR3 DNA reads TGCGCCAGCAGCCCGTACAAAATAGCGGATATTAGCTCCTACAATGAGCAGTTCTTC.

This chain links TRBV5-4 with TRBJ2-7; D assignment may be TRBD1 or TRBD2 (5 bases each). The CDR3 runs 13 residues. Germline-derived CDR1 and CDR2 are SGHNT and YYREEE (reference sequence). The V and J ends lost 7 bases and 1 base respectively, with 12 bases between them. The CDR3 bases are TGTGCCAGCGGGCTGGGACCTTCCTACGAGCAGTACTTC. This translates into CASGLGPSYEQYF.

CDR3 in amino acids: CASTLFRGKSYEQYF. CDR3 sequence (DNA): TGTGCCAGCACCCTTTTCCGGGGGAAATCCTACGAGCAGTACTTC. The chain couples TRBV6-5 to TRBJ2-7; possible D gene TRBD2, 6 bases. The CDR3 runs to 15 residues. V lost 7 bases, J lost 1 base, and 17 bases lay in between. Germline CDR1 MNHEY, CDR2 SVGAGI.

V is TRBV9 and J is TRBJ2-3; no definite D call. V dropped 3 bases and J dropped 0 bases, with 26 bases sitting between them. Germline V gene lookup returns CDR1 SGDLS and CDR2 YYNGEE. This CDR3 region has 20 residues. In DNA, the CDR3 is TGTGCCAGCAGCGACCCTCGGACCGTTACTACGGAACCTAGCACAGATACGCAGTATTTT. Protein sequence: CASSDPRTVTTEPSTDTQYF.

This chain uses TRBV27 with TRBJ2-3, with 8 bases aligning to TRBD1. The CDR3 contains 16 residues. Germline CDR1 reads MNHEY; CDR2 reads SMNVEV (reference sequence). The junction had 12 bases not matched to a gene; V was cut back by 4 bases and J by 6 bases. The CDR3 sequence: CASSSYPTGDSDTQYF. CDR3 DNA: TGTGCCAGCAGTTCCTATCCGACAGGGGACTCGGATACGCAGTATTTT.

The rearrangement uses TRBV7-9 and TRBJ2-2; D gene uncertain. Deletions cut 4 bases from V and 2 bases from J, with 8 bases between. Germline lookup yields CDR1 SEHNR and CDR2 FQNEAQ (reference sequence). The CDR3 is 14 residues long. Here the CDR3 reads CASSSPDNTGELFF. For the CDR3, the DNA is TGTGCCAGCAGCTCACCGGACAACACCGGGGAGCTGTTTTTT.

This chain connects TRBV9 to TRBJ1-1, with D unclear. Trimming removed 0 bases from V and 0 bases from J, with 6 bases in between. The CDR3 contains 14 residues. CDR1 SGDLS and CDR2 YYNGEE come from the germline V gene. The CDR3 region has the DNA TGTGCCAGCAGCGTAGATAACATGAACACTGAAGCTTTCTTT. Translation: CASSVDNMNTEAFF.

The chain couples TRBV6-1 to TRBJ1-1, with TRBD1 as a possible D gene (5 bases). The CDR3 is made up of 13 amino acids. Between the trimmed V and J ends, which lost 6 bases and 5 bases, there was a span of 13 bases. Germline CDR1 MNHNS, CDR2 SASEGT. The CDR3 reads CASRGGVGTEAFF. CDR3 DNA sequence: TGTGCCAGCAGGGGGGGTGTTGGGACTGAAGCTTTCTTT.

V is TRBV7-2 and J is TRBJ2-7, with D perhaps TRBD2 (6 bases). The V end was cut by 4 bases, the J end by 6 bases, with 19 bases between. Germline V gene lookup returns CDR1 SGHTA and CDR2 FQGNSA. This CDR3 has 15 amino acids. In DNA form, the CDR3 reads TGTGCCAGCAGCTCATTCAGTGGGGGGAGCGGCGAGCAGTACTTC. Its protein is CASSSFSGGSGEQYF.